One sample yielded the 5 T cell receptor beta chains listed below, sequenced in a study of identical twins. Using its own MiXCR run on the 5' RACE reads, TCRdb lists one record per CDR3 protein. Among about 530,000 distinct CDR3 sequences, 13% to 15% were seen once, and the ten largest hold 0.44%. Another study also made use of these data, one on yellow fever vaccine responses in identical twins.

Material: CD4+ T cells sorted from blood. The receptors originated from a woman between 18 and 30 years old in good health.

The rearrangement uses TRBV6-1 and TRBJ2-2; 8 bases fit TRBD2. V was pared by 5 bases and J by 4 bases, with 12 bases of the junction left unmatched. The germline V gene encodes CDR1 MNHNS and CDR2 SASEGT. CDR3 length: 17 amino acids. CDR3 sequence reads: CASSTNSGVRPTGELFF. CDR3 sequence (DNA): TGTGCCAGCAGTACCAATAGCGGGGTTCGGCCCACCGGGGAGCTGTTTTTT.

Comment on this clonotype: Relative to the germline gene, one junction end is altered; a read error may explain this. The chain uses TRBV20-1 and TRBJ1-4; 7 nucleotides align to TRBD1. CDR1 and CDR2 (germline): DFQATT, SNEGSKA (reference sequence). This CDR3 comprises 15 residues. The CDR3 spells CSARPGQTFNEKVFF. The CDR3 coding sequence is TGCAGTGCGCGCCCGGGACAGACTTTTAATGAAAAAGTGTTTTTT.

The chain carries TRBV29-1 and TRBJ2-7; 7 bases are shared with TRBD1. V dropped 0 bases and J dropped 0; count of bases not matched to a gene: 8. The germline CDR1 and CDR2 sequences are SQVTM and ANQGSEA. CDR3 length: 16 amino acids. The CDR3 spells CSVEDQGTANSYEQYF. For the CDR3, the DNA is TGCAGCGTTGAAGATCAGGGGACAGCCAACTCCTACGAGCAGTACTTC.

The sample holds many counts of this clonotype. The rearrangement uses TRBV12-3 or TRBV12-4 and TRBJ2-2; possibly TRBD2 for D (6 bases). The CDR3 has 13 amino acids. Between the trimmed V and J ends, which lost 6 bases and 7 bases, there was a span of 12 bases. The CDR3 sequence is CASRATSIGELFF. The CDR3 nucleotides read TGTGCCAGCAGAGCGACTAGTATCGGGGAGCTGTTTTTT.

This sequence joins TRBV12-3 or TRBV12-4 and TRBJ2-1; D is uncertain. The CDR3 contains 13 residues. V was cut by 6 bases and J by 8 bases, with 14 bases left in between. CDR3 coding DNA: TGTGCCAGCAGCTCTCGACGGGCCTATGAGCAGTTCTTC. It translates to CASSSRRAYEQFF.